The 26 T cell receptor beta chains listed next were all sequenced from one sample in a study of early T cells in non-severe SARS-CoV-2 infection. TCRdb ran MiXCR on the 5' RACE reads and lists one entry per CDR3 protein. The sample shows about 39,000 distinct CDR3 sequences, around 5.8% of them seen only once. The sample was whole blood, taken at baseline. The receptor source for this set is an adult who was a healthcare worker with PCR-confirmed SARS-CoV-2 infection or an uninfected control (not recorded which).

This clonotype was seen ten or more times. The J gene is TRBJ2-1, the V gene TRBV18; D remains ambiguous. Germline-derived CDR1 and CDR2 are KGHSH and LQKENI. The CDR3 loop spans 14 amino acids. The V end lost 1 base, the J end lost 3 bases, and 7 bases lay between the germline ends. The CDR3, as DNA: TGTGCCAGCTCACCACGTTCTGGCTACAATGAGCAGTTCTTC. As protein: CASSPRSGYNEQFF.

V usage is TRBV19 and J usage is TRBJ2-7; 7 bases map to TRBD2. V shed 6 bases and J 5 bases; nucleotides not matched to a gene: 13. The CDR3 contains 15 residues. Germline V lookup: CDR1 LNHDA, CDR2 SQIVND (reference sequence). The CDR3 loop is CASSAGEGATDEQYF. The CDR3 bases are TGTGCCAGTAGCGCGGGGGAAGGGGCAACCGACGAGCAGTACTTC. Drawing the rest from reference TRBV19 and TRBJ2-7, the complete variable domain is DGGITQSPKYLFRKEGQNVTLSCEQNLNHDAMYWYRQDPGQGLRLIYYSQIVNDFQKGDIAEGYSVSREKKESFPLTVTSAQKNPTAFYLCASSAGEGATDEQYFGPGTRLTVT.

There are many counts of this clonotype. The chain joins TRBV20-1 to TRBJ2-7; D possibly matches TRBD1 or TRBD2 (6 bases each). Per the germline V gene, CDR1 is DFQATT and CDR2 is SNEGSKA (reference sequence). The CDR3 covers 13 residues. The germline V and J ends were trimmed by 3 bases and 1 base, with 10 bases remaining between them. The CDR3 DNA follows: TGCAGTGCTAGCGGGGGCGGGTCCTACGAGCAGTACTTC. It codes for CSASGGGSYEQYF.

This clonotype was seen many times. The J gene is TRBJ1-2, the V gene TRBV5-1; 7 bases fit TRBD1. Germline V gives CDR1 SGHRS, CDR2 YFSETQ. The CDR3 sequence is 13 residues long. The ends lost 0 bases at V and 6 bases at J; junction bases unmatched: 2. CDR3 in amino acids: CASSLGQGDGYTF. CDR3 coding DNA: TGCGCCAGCAGCTTGGGACAGGGTGATGGCTACACCTTC. The full variable domain, in which reference TRBV5-1 and TRBJ1-2 provide the parts outside the CDR3, is KAGVTQTPRYLIKTRGQQVTLSCSPISGHRSVSWYQQTPGQGLQFLFEYFSETQRNKGNFPGRFSGRQFSNSRSEMNVSTLELGDSALYLCASSLGQGDGYTFGSGTRLTVV.

This clonotype appeared many times. V usage is TRBV20-1 and J usage is TRBJ1-2; D possibly corresponds to TRBD1 (5 bases). Germline values: CDR1 DFQATT, CDR2 SNEGSKA (reference sequence). The CDR3 totals 14 residues. V dropped 6 bases and J dropped 1 base, with 15 bases sitting between them. Here the CDR3 DNA reads TGCAGTGCAACTCCGGACACTAATAACTATGGCTACACCTTC. Translated, it gives CSATPDTNNYGYTF.

This chain links TRBV6-4 with TRBJ2-3; D is tentatively TRBD1 or TRBD2 (5 bases each). This CDR3 comprises 14 residues. The germline CDR1 and CDR2 sequences are MRHNA and SNTAGT. V was trimmed by 5 bases and J by 2 bases, leaving 11 bases between them. Written as DNA, the CDR3 is TGTGCCAGCAGTCCGGGGCCCGACACAGATACGCAGTATTTT. It specifies CASSPGPDTDTQYF.

The sample holds many counts of this clonotype. The V gene is TRBV13, the J gene TRBJ2-7; D remains ambiguous. Germline CDR1 PRHDT, CDR2 FYEKMQ (reference sequence). V shed 2 bases and J shed 6 bases, with 14 bases lying between them. The CDR3 extends over 14 amino acids. CDR3 nucleotides: TGTGCCAGCAGCTTAAGGCCCCGAATCAGCGAGCAGTACTTC. It encodes CASSLRPRISEQYF.

In this sample, this clonotype turned up many times. The V and J genes are TRBV27 and TRBJ2-3; D tentatively reads TRBD1 or TRBD2 (5 bases each). CDR3 length: 14 residues. Trimming cost V 1 base and J 3 bases, with 8 bases left between them. Germline values: CDR1 MNHEY, CDR2 SMNVEV (reference sequence). CDR3 nucleotide sequence: TGTGCCAGCAGTTTATTTGAGGGGACAGATACGCAGTATTTT. Translated: CASSLFEGTDTQYF.

This clonotype was seen at least ten times. The chain is built from TRBV29-1 and TRBJ1-2; 8 nucleotides match TRBD1. The germline gives CDR1 SQVTM, CDR2 ANQGSEA. The junction had 8 bases not matched to a gene; V was cut back by 1 base and J by 7 bases. The length of the CDR3 is 14 residues. The CDR3 loop is CSVEGGQGALGYTF. The CDR3, as DNA: TGCAGCGTTGAAGGAGGGCAGGGGGCGCTTGGCTACACCTTC.

The J gene is TRBJ2-7, the V gene TRBV6-1; 8 nucleotides line up with TRBD1. The germline gives CDR1 MNHNS, CDR2 SASEGT. Trimming removed 7 bases from V and 4 bases from J; junction bases left unmatched: 12. This CDR3 is built from 15 residues. The CDR3 is CASTFLDRVGYEQYF. The DNA for the CDR3 is TGTGCCAGCACCTTCCTGGACAGGGTCGGTTACGAGCAGTACTTC.

This clonotype has ten or more counts. The J gene is TRBJ2-2, the V gene TRBV11-3; TRBD2 matches at 11 bases. CDR1 is SGHNT and CDR2 is YENEEA in the germline V gene. With V trimmed by 5 bases and J by 4 bases, 9 bases remained unmatched. CDR3 length: 17 amino acids. This chain's CDR3 is CASSPTPGTSGTGELFF. CDR3 DNA sequence: TGTGCCAGCAGCCCGACACCTGGGACTAGCGGCACCGGGGAGCTGTTTTTT. The full variable domain, its missing parts supplied by reference TRBV11-3 and TRBJ2-2, is EAGVVQSPRYKIIEKKQPVAFWCNPISGHNTLYWYLQNLGQGPELLIRYENEEAVDDSQLPKDRFSAERLKGVDSTLKIQPAELGDSAVYLCASSPTPGTSGTGELFFGEGSRLTVL.

The gene calls are TRBV7-2 and TRBJ2-4, with 9 positions matching TRBD2. The germline CDR1 and CDR2 sequences are SGHTA and FQGNSA. This CDR3 region has 19 residues. After removal of 5 bases from V and 0 bases from J, the junction contained 14 bases not matched to a gene. The CDR3 here is CASSELAGRAPLAKNIQYF. CDR3 coding DNA: TGTGCCAGCAGCGAGCTAGCGGGGAGAGCCCCATTAGCCAAAAACATTCAGTACTTC.

This clonotype was recorded at least ten times. A read error may produce the germline difference seen at one junction end. The chain joins TRBV6-5 to TRBJ2-5; possible D gene TRBD2, 5 bases. The germline V gene has CDR1 MNHEY and CDR2 SVGAGI. This CDR3 spans 14 amino acids. CDR3 amino acids: CASKRVRGQETQYF. DNA of the CDR3: TGTGCGAGCAAGCGAGTACGGGGCCAAGAGACCCAGTACTTC.

This clonotype was seen a handful of times. V gene TRBV2 combines with J gene TRBJ2-7; 7 positions agree with TRBD2. V lost 7 bases to trimming and J lost 0 bases; unmatched junction nucleotides: 6. The CDR3 extends over 14 amino acids. Germline V CDR1 and CDR2: SNHLY, FYNNEI. The CDR3 coding sequence is TGTGCCAGCAATAGCCGGGACTACTCCTACGAGCAGTACTTC. It is translated as CASNSRDYSYEQYF.

This clonotype was observed at least ten times. The chain employs TRBV7-9 and TRBJ1-2, with TRBD1 matching over 7 bases. With 5 bases clipped from V and 4 bases from J, the junction kept 10 bases outside the gene matches. CDR3 length equals 15 residues. CDR1 is SEHNR and CDR2 is FQNEAQ in the germline V gene (reference sequence). In DNA form, the CDR3 reads TGTGCCAGCAGCCCAGGCCGGGACAGCTCCTATGGCTACACCTTC. Its translation: CASSPGRDSSYGYTF.

This clonotype came up many times. The rearrangement links TRBV6-5 to TRBJ1-1; D uncertain. The germline V gene encodes CDR1 MNHEY and CDR2 SVGAGI. V was shortened by 3 bases and J by 4 bases, with 9 bases between the two germline ends. CDR3 length equals 13 residues. CDR3 DNA: TGTGCCAGCAGTTATAGGCGGGGCACTGAAGCTTTCTTT. Residues: CASSYRRGTEAFF.

The sample holds many counts of this clonotype. The rearrangement uses TRBV11-1 and TRBJ2-2; D is unclear. The CDR3 has 12 residues. Germline lookup yields CDR1 SGHAT and CDR2 FQDESV (reference sequence). Trimming pared 2 bases from V and 5 bases from J, leaving 3 bases between. The CDR3 is CASSLQTGELFF. DNA for the CDR3: TGTGCCAGCAGCTTACAGACCGGGGAGCTGTTTTTT.

This clonotype was seen many times. The CDR3 DNA sequence: TGCGCCAGCAGCTCACAGGGGGCTTACACTGAAGCTTTCTTT. Translating it yields CASSSQGAYTEAFF. V gene TRBV4-1 combines with J gene TRBJ1-1; 9 bases map to TRBD1. Germline trimming cut 5 bases from V and 3 bases from J; bases unmatched to any gene: 4. CDR1 is MGHRA and CDR2 is YSYEKL in the germline V gene. This CDR3 has 14 amino acids.

This clonotype was detected many times. The rearrangement uses TRBV27 and TRBJ2-2; 10 bases are a match to TRBD1. The germline gives CDR1 MNHEY, CDR2 SMNVEV (reference sequence). This CDR3 has 18 residues. V lost 5 bases to trimming and J lost 0 bases; unmatched junction nucleotides: 9. The CDR3 bases are TGTGCCAGCAGTACCGGGACAGGGGTTACCACGAACACCGGGGAGCTGTTTTTT. Its translation: CASSTGTGVTTNTGELFF.

This clonotype was counted ten times or more. The chain is built from TRBV6-6 and TRBJ2-2; the D is unclear. With 7 bases removed from V and 6 bases from J, the gap between germline ends came to 9 bases. In germline, CDR1 is MNHNY, CDR2 SVGAGI (reference sequence). The length of the CDR3 is 12 residues. CDR3 bases: TGTGCCAGCACCACCGCCCCCGGGGAGCTGTTTTTT. Protein product: CASTTAPGELFF.

This clonotype was picked up many times. The chain is built from TRBV25-1 and TRBJ1-1, with a tentative D call TRBD1 (5 bases). The CDR3 consists of 13 residues. Germline values: CDR1 MGHDK, CDR2 SYGVNS. V dropped 7 bases and J dropped 4 bases, with 13 bases sitting between them. Here the CDR3 DNA reads TGTGCCAGCAATCCCTGGGGGGGCACTGAAGCTTTCTTT. Its protein product is CASNPWGGTEAFF.

This clonotype was seen ten or more times. The chain is built from TRBV12-3 or TRBV12-4 and TRBJ1-2, with 9 bases fitting TRBD1. V was pared by 2 bases and J by 7 bases, with 11 bases of the junction left unmatched. The CDR3 spans 16 residues. The CDR3 DNA sequence: TGTGCCAGCAGTTTAATAGGACAGGGGACGGTTTCTGGCTACACCTTC. Amino acids: CASSLIGQGTVSGYTF.

This clonotype was detected many times. V usage is TRBV5-8 and J usage is TRBJ2-2; 7 bases are a match to TRBD2. The germline V gene has CDR1 SGHTS and CDR2 YDEGEE. CDR3 size: 17 residues. J lost 5 bases, V lost 3 bases, and 13 bases had no gene match. For the CDR3, the DNA is TGTGCCAGCAGCTCCCCCCTTCGCGGGGGAAAGACCGGGGAGCTGTTTTTT. It codes for CASSSPLRGGKTGELFF.

Ten or more counts support this clonotype. The chain has TRBV7-2 and TRBJ2-7; TRBD1 aligns across 8 bases. The CDR3 extends over 15 amino acids. Germline assignment: CDR1 SGHTA and CDR2 FQGNSA. The junction had 9 bases not matched to a gene; V was cut back by 7 bases and J by 1 base. The CDR3 sequence: CASTLAGTGSYEQYF. CDR3 bases: TGTGCCAGCACCTTGGCCGGGACAGGATCCTACGAGCAGTACTTC.

The sample holds many counts of this clonotype. The chain uses TRBV18 and TRBJ1-1; 7 positions match TRBD1. Unmatched junction bases numbered 12, after V lost 3 bases and J lost 5 bases. Germline CDR1 and CDR2: KGHSH and LQKENI. The length of the CDR3 is 16 residues. The chain's CDR3 is CASSPKTGDMETEAFF. DNA of the CDR3: TGTGCCAGCTCACCTAAAACAGGGGATATGGAAACTGAAGCTTTCTTT.

This clonotype came up many times. The chain employs TRBV11-3 and TRBJ2-3; TRBD1 agrees at 7 bases. The germline V gene encodes CDR1 SGHNT and CDR2 YENEEA. The CDR3 is 14 amino acids. The V and J ends lost 4 bases and 6 bases, in that order; junction bases with no gene match: 7. The CDR3 nucleotides are TGTGCCAGCAGCTCCCAGGGGGTTCGGGATACGCAGTATTTT. It encodes CASSSQGVRDTQYF.